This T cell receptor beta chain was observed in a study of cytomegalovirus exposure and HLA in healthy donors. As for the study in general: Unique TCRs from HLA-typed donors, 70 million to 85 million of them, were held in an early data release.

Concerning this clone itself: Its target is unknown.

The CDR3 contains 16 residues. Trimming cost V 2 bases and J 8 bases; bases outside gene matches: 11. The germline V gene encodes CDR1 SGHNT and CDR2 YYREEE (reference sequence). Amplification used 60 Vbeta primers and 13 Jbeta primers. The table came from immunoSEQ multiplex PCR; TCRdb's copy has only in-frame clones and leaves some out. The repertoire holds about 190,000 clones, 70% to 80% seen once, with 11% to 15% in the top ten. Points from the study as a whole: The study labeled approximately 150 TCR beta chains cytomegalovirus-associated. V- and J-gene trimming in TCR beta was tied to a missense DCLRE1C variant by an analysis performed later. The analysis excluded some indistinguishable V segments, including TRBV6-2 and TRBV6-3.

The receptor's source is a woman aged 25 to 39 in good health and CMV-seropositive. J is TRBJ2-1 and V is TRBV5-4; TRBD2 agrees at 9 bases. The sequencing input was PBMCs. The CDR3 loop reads CASSLPQREDVDEQFF. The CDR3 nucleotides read TGTGCCAGCAGCTTACCCCAGCGGGAGGATGTAGATGAGCAGTTCTTC.